The 24 T cell receptor beta chains in this list originate from one sample, sequenced in a study of cytomegalovirus exposure and HLA in healthy donors. PCR involved 60 Vbeta and 13 Jbeta primers. Clones were read by immunoSEQ multiplex PCR, and TCRdb kept only the in-frame ones, dropping some. There are 99,000 or so clones in the sample; approximately 81% occur only once, and less than 3.5% lies in the top ten. The sequenced material came from PBMCs. These receptors came from a male donor in good health and CMV-seropositive.

The rearrangement joins TRBV29-1 to TRBJ1-4; 9 bases are a match to TRBD1. The V and J ends lost 7 bases and 7 bases, in that order; junction bases with no gene match: 4. CDR3 length equals 12 residues. Germline CDR1 SQVTM, CDR2 ANQGSEA. CDR3: CSAGTGSEKLFF. Here the CDR3 DNA reads TGCAGCGCGGGGACAGGGTCTGAAAAACTGTTTTTT.

This clone was seen just once. The chain recombines TRBV30 with TRBJ2-7; TRBD2 is a possible D gene (6 bases). From germline, CDR1 is GTSNPN and CDR2 SVGIG (reference sequence). This CDR3 contains 12 residues. Trimming took off 5 bases at V and 7 bases at J, with 15 bases between the two ends. This chain's CDR3 is CAWGTPWGEQYF. The CDR3 nucleotides read TGTGCCTGGGGGACTCCCTGGGGGGAGCAGTACTTC.

In this sample, this clone turned up a few times. This chain connects TRBV4-1 to TRBJ2-1, with TRBD1 identical over 9 bases. The CDR3 extends over 17 amino acids. Unmatched junction bases numbered 12, after V lost 5 bases and J lost 4 bases. Germline-derived CDR1 and CDR2 are MGHRA and YSYEKL. Written as DNA, the CDR3 is TGCGCCAGCAGCGGGCGGGACAGGGAAACAAGATACAATGAGCAGTTCTTC. Its protein product is CASSGRDRETRYNEQFF.

This clone was recorded once. This chain joins TRBV6-1 and TRBJ1-2; unclear D gene. The CDR3 sequence is 15 residues long. CDR1 is MNHNS and CDR2 is SASEGT in the germline V gene. Trimming left V 5 bases short and J 4 bases short, with 17 bases between. This chain's CDR3 is CASSPEVGEFYGYTF. CDR3 DNA sequence: TGTGCCAGCAGTCCGGAGGTCGGGGAATTCTATGGCTACACCTTC.

The V gene is TRBV7-9, the J gene TRBJ1-1; the D gene is possibly TRBD1 (6 bases). Germline lookup yields CDR1 SEHNR and CDR2 FQNEAQ (reference sequence). The CDR3 contains 16 residues. V was clipped by 6 bases and J by 6 bases, with 23 bases between them. The CDR3 region has the DNA TGTGCCAGCAGTCCCCTCCCAGGGGTAGACCTTCCTGAAGCTTTCTTT. Amino acid sequence: CASSPLPGVDLPEAFF.

This CDR3 reads CASSLEAATYNEQFF. DNA for the CDR3: TGCGCCAGCAGCTTGGAAGCGGCCACCTACAATGAGCAGTTCTTC. This chain uses TRBV5-1 with TRBJ2-1; TRBD2 is a possible D gene (5 bases). CDR1 and CDR2 from the germline V gene are SGHRS and YFSETQ. The CDR3 has 15 residues. Trimming stripped 0 bases from V and 2 bases from J, with 9 bases between.

The chain couples TRBV14 to TRBJ1-5; possible D gene TRBD1, 6 bases. Germline-derived CDR1 and CDR2 are SGHDN and FVKESK. V lost 3 bases and J lost 7, with 10 bases in between. The CDR3 has 13 residues. For the CDR3, the DNA is TGTGCCAGCAGCCAGGACAGCCGCCAGCCCCAGCATTTT. Translated: CASSQDSRQPQHF. The full variable domain, completed using reference TRBV14 and TRBJ1-5, is EAGVTQFPSHSVIEKGQTVTLRCDPISGHDNLYWYRRVMGKEIKFLLHFVKESKQDESGMPNNRFLAERTGGTYSTLKVQPAELEDSGVYFCASSQDSRQPQHFGDGTRLSIL.

The rearrangement joins TRBV6-5 to TRBJ2-3; possibly TRBD2 for D (5 bases). Germline V gene lookup returns CDR1 MNHEY and CDR2 SVGAGI. Trimming took off 2 bases at V and 0 bases at J, with 12 bases between the two ends. The CDR3 is 16 amino acids. The CDR3 sequence: CASSYDYARSTDTQYF. Here the CDR3 DNA reads TGTGCCAGCAGTTACGACTATGCCCGAAGCACAGATACGCAGTATTTT.

This clone occurred a few times. The rearrangement uses TRBV5-1 and TRBJ2-2, with a possible D match to TRBD2 (6 bases). CDR1 SGHRS and CDR2 YFSETQ come from the germline V gene. The CDR3 is 16 residues long. The ends were cut back, 4 bases at V and 2 bases at J, with 15 bases in the middle. CDR3 sequence reads: CASSSTSSPNTGELFF. CDR3 nucleotide sequence: TGCGCCAGCAGCAGCACTAGCAGCCCTAACACCGGGGAGCTGTTTTTT.

CDR3 residues: CASSFPGQTNTGELFF. The CDR3, as DNA: TGTGCCAGCAGCTTCCCGGGACAAACGAACACCGGGGAGCTGTTTTTT. The genes are TRBV5-6 and TRBJ2-2; D may be TRBD1 (6 bases). CDR3 length: 16 amino acids. V was cut by 2 bases and J by 0 bases, with 11 bases left in between. The germline CDR1 and CDR2 sequences are SGHDT and YYEEEE.

The J gene is TRBJ2-5, the V gene TRBV4-1; D not certain. Germline CDR1 is MGHRA and CDR2 is YSYEKL. Trimming removed 4 bases from V and 1 base from J, with 13 bases in between. This CDR3 spans 15 amino acids. The CDR3, as DNA: TGCGCCAGCAGCCCTACGACATCGCTCCAAGAGACCCAGTACTTC. Translation: CASSPTTSLQETQYF.

The rearrangement links TRBV7-2 to TRBJ2-7; the match to TRBD2 covers 8 bases. The germline CDR1 and CDR2 sequences are SGHTA and FQGNSA. CDR3 length equals 14 residues. V lost 6 bases, J lost 5 bases, and 9 bases stayed unmatched. The CDR3 here is CASRTSGGPDEQYF. CDR3 DNA sequence: TGTGCCAGCAGGACCTCGGGGGGGCCAGACGAGCAGTACTTC.

V is TRBV5-1 and J is TRBJ2-7, with TRBD2 as a possible D gene (5 bases). The CDR3 contains 14 residues. V lost 7 bases and J lost 2, with 16 bases in between. Germline CDR1 reads SGHRS; CDR2 reads YFSETQ. The CDR3 sequence: CASPYVEGTYEQYF. In DNA, the CDR3 is TGCGCCAGCCCCTATGTAGAGGGAACCTACGAGCAGTACTTC.

The rearrangement uses TRBV9 and TRBJ1-2, with TRBD1 matching 8 bases. The germline V gene encodes CDR1 SGDLS and CDR2 YYNGEE. The trim removed 4 bases at V and 7 bases at J, leaving 9 bases unmatched. The CDR3 runs to 14 residues. CDR3 coding DNA: TGTGCCAGCAGCCCAATTCAGGGACAGGTTGGCTACACCTTC. It specifies CASSPIQGQVGYTF.

The chain links TRBV14 to TRBJ1-2; D is ambiguous. This CDR3 is 14 amino acids long. CDR1 and CDR2 from the germline V gene are SGHDN and FVKESK. Trimming pared 0 bases from V and 5 bases from J, leaving 10 bases between. CDR3 region: CASSQEAGGYGYTF. The CDR3, as DNA: TGTGCCAGCAGCCAAGAGGCGGGAGGTTATGGCTACACCTTC.

The rearrangement joins TRBV5-1 to TRBJ1-2; 7 bases match TRBD1. The V and J ends lost 0 bases and 8 bases, in that order; junction bases with no gene match: 10. The CDR3 sequence is 15 residues long. Germline CDR1 is SGHRS and CDR2 is YFSETQ. The CDR3 loop reads CASSLETTGAGGYTF. The CDR3, as DNA: TGCGCCAGCAGCTTGGAAACCACAGGGGCGGGAGGCTACACCTTC.

This chain uses TRBV30 with TRBJ2-5; 7 nucleotides align to TRBD1. The assigned J gene may be wrong: the sequence end matches TRBJ2-7 better. Germline lookup yields CDR1 GTSNPN and CDR2 SVGIG (reference sequence). There are 13 residues in the CDR3. The CDR3 nucleotides are TGTGCCTGGAGTGGAGGGACAGTCTACGAGCAGTACTTC. Amino acid sequence: CAWSGGTVYEQYF.

This chain links TRBV5-6 with TRBJ2-7; D unclear. The CDR3 sequence is 13 residues long. CDR1 SGHDT and CDR2 YYEEEE come from the germline V gene. V lost 1 base and J lost 2, with 7 bases in between. The CDR3: CASSLSRAYEQYF. For the CDR3, the DNA is TGTGCCAGCAGCTTGAGTCGGGCCTACGAGCAGTACTTC.

Note on this clone: The junction does not match germline at one end; this may be a read error. The chain recombines TRBV7-7 with TRBJ2-5, with 7 bases identical to TRBD1. The CDR3 sequence is 13 residues long. Germline V gene lookup returns CDR1 SSHAT and CDR2 FNYEAQ (reference sequence). Here the CDR3 reads CASSPGTAETQYF. The DNA for the CDR3 is TGTGCTAGCAGCCCTGGGACAGCGGAGACCCAGTACTTC.

The chain joins TRBV7-6 to TRBJ2-3, with 13 bases matching TRBD2. This CDR3 has 18 residues. Trimming cost V 5 bases and J 0 bases; bases outside gene matches: 8. The germline V gene has CDR1 SGHVS and CDR2 FNYEAQ. The CDR3 reads CASSPWTSGGTSTDTQYF. The CDR3 nucleotides read TGTGCCAGCAGCCCCTGGACTAGCGGGGGAACTAGCACAGATACGCAGTATTTT.

The chain has TRBV5-8 and TRBJ1-5; TRBD1 is a possible D gene (5 bases). The CDR3 totals 15 residues. The germline gives CDR1 SGHTS, CDR2 YDEGEE. V gave up 7 bases and J gave up 0 bases, with 14 bases separating them. The CDR3 nucleotides read TGTGCCAGCTCCCTAACAGGTCTTAGCAATCAGCCCCAGCATTTT. It codes for CASSLTGLSNQPQHF.

This sequence joins TRBV11-2 and TRBJ2-1; D gene unclear. The CDR3 loop spans 11 amino acids. Trimming pared 5 bases from V and 9 bases from J, leaving 8 bases between. Germline values: CDR1 SGHAT, CDR2 FQNNGV. The CDR3 protein is CASSLHSEQFF. In DNA form, the CDR3 reads TGTGCCAGCAGCCTTCATAGTGAGCAGTTCTTC.

The chain uses TRBV18 and TRBJ1-6, with 10 bases matching TRBD1. In germline, CDR1 is KGHSH, CDR2 LQKENI. The CDR3 has 18 residues. Trimming took 4 bases from V and 7 from J; bases not matched to a gene: 13. The chain's CDR3 is CASSQRGRQGAGNSPLHF. The CDR3 nucleotides read TGTGCCAGCTCACAGAGGGGACGACAGGGGGCTGGGAATTCACCCCTCCACTTT. The full variable domain, in which reference TRBV18 and TRBJ1-6 provide the parts outside the CDR3, is NAGVMQNPRHLVRRRGQEARLRCSPMKGHSHVYWYRQLPEEGLKFMVYLQKENIIDESGMPKERFSAEFPKEGPSILRIQQVVRGDSAAYFCASSQRGRQGAGNSPLHFGNGTRLTVT.

Regarding this clone: One end of the junction fails to match germline, which may point to a read error. The chain combines TRBV7-7 with TRBJ2-7; possible D gene TRBD1, 6 bases. The CDR3 runs 14 residues. CDR1 SSHAT and CDR2 FNYEAQ come from the germline V gene (reference sequence). The CDR3 bases are TGTGCTAGCACCACACGGACAGTCCCCTACGAGCAGTACTTC. Its protein product is CASTTRTVPYEQYF.